The 22 T cell receptor beta chains listed next were all sequenced from one sample in a study of blood T cells in healthy people across ages. Primers used in a second PCR of about 7 to 12 cycles were a sample-barcoded 5' primer and a J-beta primer mix. Each CDR3 protein is one row after TCRdb ran MiXCR on the 5' RACE reads. The table shows 2 million or so distinct CDR3 sequences, with approximately 50% occurring only once. The source material was blood. These receptors all come from a woman aged 40 to 50 in good health.

Only a few counts were recorded for this clonotype. CDR3 nucleotide sequence: TGTGCCACCAGCAGAGAACATGGAAACAATGAGCAGTTCTTC. This sequence encodes CATSREHGNNEQFF. This chain joins TRBV15 and TRBJ2-1; D gene uncertain. V was pared by 0 bases and J by 5 bases, with 8 bases between. Germline V gives CDR1 LNHNV, CDR2 YYDKDF (reference sequence). This CDR3 has 14 residues.

V gene TRBV29-1 combines with J gene TRBJ2-7; 13 positions match TRBD2. The CDR3 covers 17 residues. Germline CDR1 and CDR2: SQVTM and ANQGSEA. V was clipped by 7 bases and J by 7 bases; unmatched bases: 19. The CDR3 DNA follows: TGCAGCGCTCGACTAGCGGGGGGCCCCTTCCTCCACAATGAGCAGTACTTC. This encodes CSARLAGGPFLHNEQYF.

The chain combines TRBV27 with TRBJ2-5; a possible D gene is TRBD2 (7 bases). The ends were cut back, 10 bases at V and 4 bases at J, with 28 bases in the middle. From germline, CDR1 is MNHEY and CDR2 SMNVEV (reference sequence). The CDR3 runs 17 residues. CDR3 amino acids: CANDDLGGASYSETQYF. The CDR3 DNA reads TGTGCCAACGATGACCTAGGGGGGGCTAGCTATTCAGAGACCCAGTACTTC.

V is TRBV5-1 and J is TRBJ2-3; D is possibly TRBD1 (7 bases). The CDR3 runs 16 residues. CDR1 and CDR2 from the germline V gene are SGHRS and YFSETQ. V shed 7 bases and J shed 0 bases, with 18 bases lying between them. CDR3 DNA: TGCGCCAGCTCCCTCAGGGGGGCAGACAGCACAGATACGCAGTATTTT. Encoded protein: CASSLRGADSTDTQYF.

CDR3 region: CASSAGHDEQYF. In DNA, the CDR3 is TGTGCCAGCAGTGCTGGACATGACGAGCAGTACTTC. The gene calls are TRBV6-2 or TRBV6-3 and TRBJ2-7; weak D call: TRBD1 (5 bases). Trimming removed 5 bases from V and 5 bases from J, with 10 bases in between. This CDR3 is 12 amino acids long. Germline CDR1 reads MNHEY; CDR2 reads SVGEGT.

Regarding this clonotype: One junction end disagrees with the germline gene, perhaps due to a read error. The chain carries TRBV6-5 and TRBJ1-4; the match to TRBD1 covers 7 bases. CDR1 and CDR2 (germline): MNHEY, SVGAGI. The CDR3 runs to 16 residues. DNA of the CDR3: TGTGCCAGCAGTCGCGGAGACAGGGCAACTAGTGAAAAACTGTTTTTT. It is translated as CASSRGDRATSEKLFF.

The V and J genes are TRBV29-1 and TRBJ2-5, with 7 bases fitting TRBD2. Germline values: CDR1 SQVTM, CDR2 ANQGSEA. This CDR3 is built from 13 residues. CDR3 coding DNA: TGCAGTTACCAAGCGGGACCTAAAGAGACCCAGTACTTC. Translated, it gives CSYQAGPKETQYF.

The rearrangement uses TRBV5-6 and TRBJ2-7, with D unresolved. The CDR3 loop spans 15 amino acids. V shed 0 bases and J shed 4 bases, with 14 bases lying between them. CDR1 and CDR2 (germline): SGHDT, YYEEEE. The CDR3 loop reads CASSLVSAGDYEQYF. The CDR3 DNA sequence: TGTGCCAGCAGCTTGGTGTCGGCCGGTGATTACGAGCAGTACTTC.

J is TRBJ2-5 and V is TRBV7-2; D is perhaps TRBD2 (5 bases). This CDR3 contains 14 residues. Germline V CDR1 and CDR2: SGHTA, FQGNSA. The germline V and J ends were trimmed by 4 bases and 5 bases, with 14 bases remaining between them. The CDR3 DNA reads as TGTGCCAGCAGCTCCAGAGGGAGTGAGGAGACCCAGTACTTC. Amino acids: CASSSRGSEETQYF.

This chain connects TRBV28 to TRBJ2-3; possible D gene TRBD2, 5 bases. Deletions cut 4 bases from V and 1 base from J, with 15 bases between. CDR1 and CDR2 from the germline V gene are MDHEN and SYDVKM. This CDR3 is built from 16 residues. The CDR3 DNA sequence: TGTGCCAGCAGTTCAATAAGTGCCGGGGGCACAGATACGCAGTATTTT. It translates to CASSSISAGGTDTQYF.

V gene TRBV3-1 combines with J gene TRBJ2-7; D not certain. The V end lost 2 bases, the J end lost 0 bases, and 11 bases lay between the germline ends. This CDR3 region has 15 residues. Germline CDR1 is LGHDT and CDR2 is YNNKEL (reference sequence). The CDR3 here is CASSQFYRSSYEQYF. CDR3 coding DNA: TGTGCCAGCAGCCAATTTTACAGAAGCTCCTACGAGCAGTACTTC.

The chain uses TRBV28 and TRBJ1-6; 7 nucleotides line up with TRBD1. CDR3 size: 14 residues. Looked up from germline, CDR1 is MDHEN and CDR2 is SYDVKM. The V segment lost 6 bases and the J segment 8 bases; nucleotides outside the gene matches: 7. The CDR3 is CASSSNTGDSPLHF. The CDR3 DNA follows: TGTGCCAGCAGCTCTAACACAGGGGATTCACCCCTCCACTTT.

This sequence joins TRBV7-2 and TRBJ1-2, with D tentatively TRBD1 (5 bases). CDR1 is SGHTA and CDR2 is FQGNSA in the germline V gene. Trimming pared 7 bases from V and 5 bases from J, leaving 26 bases between. The CDR3 sequence is 17 residues long. CDR3 DNA sequence: TGTGCCAGCAATCTAGGGTCGGGACTGATACATCAGTATGGCTACACCTTC. This gives the protein CASNLGSGLIHQYGYTF.

This chain uses TRBV3-1 with TRBJ2-3; no clear D gene. Germline values: CDR1 LGHDT, CDR2 YNNKEL (reference sequence). This CDR3 comprises 13 residues. Deletions cut 5 bases from V and 2 bases from J, with 8 bases between. The CDR3 protein is CASSTMHTDTQYF. CDR3 in DNA: TGTGCCAGCAGCACTATGCACACAGATACGCAGTATTTT.

The genes are TRBV6-2 or TRBV6-3 and TRBJ2-7; TRBD2 might be the D (6 bases). Trimming stripped 2 bases from V and 4 bases from J, with 12 bases between. Germline CDR1 MNHEY, CDR2 SVGEGT. The CDR3 is 14 amino acids. The CDR3 loop reads CASSYGGVFYEQYF. Written as DNA, the CDR3 is TGTGCCAGCAGTTACGGCGGGGTTTTTTACGAGCAGTACTTC.

The chain employs TRBV20-1 and TRBJ2-1; 7 bases are a match to TRBD2. This CDR3 contains 15 residues. Losses at the gene ends were 2 bases for V and 7 bases for J; bases not matched to a gene: 11. Germline V gene lookup returns CDR1 DFQATT and CDR2 SNEGSKA (reference sequence). The CDR3 DNA reads TGCAGTGCTAGAAAGGGAGAGACGGGAGGTAATGAGCAGTTCTTC. Translating it yields CSARKGETGGNEQFF.

V gene TRBV24-1 combines with J gene TRBJ2-4, with TRBD1 matching 9 bases. CDR1 is KGHDR, CDR2 SFDVKD, per germline. This CDR3 spans 15 amino acids. With 7 bases clipped from V and 4 bases from J, the junction kept 7 bases outside the gene matches. CDR3 nucleotide sequence: TGTGCCACCAGGGACACCGGGACAGGGAAAAACATTCAGTACTTC. Its translation is CATRDTGTGKNIQYF.

V gene TRBV7-6 combines with J gene TRBJ2-7; 7 bases align to TRBD1. Unmatched junction bases numbered 10, after V lost 3 bases and J lost 2 bases. CDR1 and CDR2 from the germline V gene are SGHVS and FNYEAQ. The CDR3 runs 16 residues. CDR3 DNA sequence: TGTGCCAGCAGCTTTATGCACGTACAGGGGACCTACGAGCAGTACTTC. Translating it yields CASSFMHVQGTYEQYF.

This clonotype was counted only a few times. V and J are TRBV20-1 and TRBJ1-2; no clear D gene. The germline CDR1 and CDR2 sequences are DFQATT and SNEGSKA (reference sequence). This CDR3 spans 13 amino acids. V lost 0 bases and J lost 3, with 8 bases in between. The CDR3 spells CSARDGGHYGYTF. The CDR3 region has the DNA TGCAGTGCTAGAGATGGAGGGCACTATGGCTACACCTTC.

In this sample, this clonotype turned up a few times. The gene calls are TRBV3-1 and TRBJ2-5; TRBD2 might be the D (5 bases). The CDR3 totals 15 residues. V was cut by 5 bases and J by 5 bases, with 18 bases left in between. The germline gives CDR1 LGHDT, CDR2 YNNKEL (reference sequence). CDR3 bases: TGTGCCAGCAGCTATCCGGGATCGGGCTTGGAGACCCAGTACTTC. This gives the protein CASSYPGSGLETQYF.

This clonotype was recorded a few times. The genes are TRBV27 and TRBJ2-7, with TRBD1 matching 9 bases. CDR1 is MNHEY and CDR2 is SMNVEV in the germline V gene (reference sequence). V lost 5 bases to trimming and J lost 3 bases; unmatched junction nucleotides: 8. The CDR3 contains 15 residues. The CDR3 coding sequence is TGTGCCAGCAGTCGGGGACAGGGTCTGTACTACGAGCAGTACTTC. Protein: CASSRGQGLYYEQYF.

The V call is TRBV7-3, the J call TRBJ1-6; TRBD1 matches 7 bases. Germline V gives CDR1 SGHTA, CDR2 FQGTGA. V gave up 1 base and J gave up 6 bases; unmatched junction bases: 12. This CDR3 region has 18 residues. CDR3 loop: CASSLRNTGQSRNSPLHF. Written as DNA, the CDR3 is TGTGCCAGCAGCTTAAGAAATACGGGACAGAGTCGTAATTCACCCCTCCACTTT.